Shown below are 30 T cell receptor beta chains from a single sample sequenced in a study of vaccination effects on CD4 cells after COVID-19. Measured with immunoSEQ multiplex PCR; TCRdb has only the in-frame clones, and not every one. There are about 57,000 clones in the sample; under 85% occur only once, and 3.5% to 5.5% lies in the top ten. Investigators separated out CD4+ T cells once around eleven days of culture had passed. Two doses of BNT162b2 or mRNA-1273 vaccine were administered to participants. Which antigens these TCRs recognize remains unknown. The sample in question was CD4+ T cells from PBMCs cultured without peptide, obtained after COVID-19 vaccination. These receptors came from a human donor who received a COVID-19 vaccine.

The chain is built from TRBV4-1 and TRBJ1-1; no reliable D call. The V gene's germline CDR1 is MGHRA and CDR2 YSYEKL. The CDR3 consists of 14 residues. The ends were cut back, 1 base at V and 3 bases at J, with 9 bases in the middle. CDR3 in DNA: TGCGCCAGCAGCCAAGCGCCAGGACACACTGAAGCTTTCTTT. Amino acid sequence: CASSQAPGHTEAFF.

V gene TRBV19 combines with J gene TRBJ2-6; D gene unclear. Germline V gives CDR1 LNHDA, CDR2 SQIVND (reference sequence). Deletions cut 5 bases from V and 2 bases from J, with 7 bases between. This CDR3 has 14 residues. The CDR3 DNA reads as TGTGCCAGTAGTTGGGCACCTGGGGCCAACGTCCTGACTTTC. Encoded protein: CASSWAPGANVLTF.

The chain joins TRBV19 to TRBJ1-5; possibly TRBD1 for D (6 bases). The CDR3 sequence is 16 residues long. Per the germline V gene, CDR1 is LNHDA and CDR2 is SQIVND (reference sequence). V was cut by 5 bases and J by 3 bases, with 17 bases left in between. The CDR3 DNA sequence: TGTGCCAGTAGTTCCCGCTTAGGGGGAGTCAATCAGCCCCAGCATTTT. This codes for CASSSRLGGVNQPQHF.

The DNA for the CDR3 is TGCGCCAGCAGCGGAGGGGCCTTCACCTACGAGCAGTACTTC. This sequence encodes CASSGGAFTYEQYF. The chain carries TRBV5-1 and TRBJ2-7, with D tentatively TRBD2 (6 bases). This CDR3 spans 14 amino acids. Trimming took off 4 bases at V and 2 bases at J, with 13 bases between the two ends. Germline V gene sequence: CDR1 SGHRS, CDR2 YFSETQ.

This clone was observed many times. V gene TRBV7-9 combines with J gene TRBJ2-3; 7 bases map to TRBD2. CDR3 length: 16 amino acids. Trimming took 1 base from V and 4 from J; bases not matched to a gene: 8. CDR1 and CDR2 from the germline V gene are SEHNR and FQNEAQ (reference sequence). CDR3 amino acids: CASSLVGGGGADTQYF. The DNA for the CDR3 is TGTGCCAGCAGCTTAGTGGGTGGCGGGGGAGCAGATACGCAGTATTTT.

CDR3 in amino acids: CASSIRGIRRGYTF. Written as DNA, the CDR3 is TGTGCCAGTAGTATTCGTGGGATCCGACGAGGCTACACCTTC. The chain carries TRBV19 and TRBJ1-2, with D unclear. The CDR3 loop spans 14 amino acids. Germline V lookup: CDR1 LNHDA, CDR2 SQIVND (reference sequence). Trimming took 3 bases from V and 8 from J, leaving 16 bases between them.

The V call is TRBV3-1 (or the pseudogene TRBV3-2), the J call TRBJ2-7, with D perhaps matching TRBD1 (6 bases). The CDR3 contains 15 residues. Germline assignment: CDR1 LGHDT and CDR2 YNNKEL (reference sequence). Deletions cut 1 base from V and 1 base from J, with 11 bases between. The CDR3: CASSQGQAFSYEQYF. The CDR3 coding sequence is TGTGCCAGCAGCCAAGGACAGGCCTTTTCCTACGAGCAGTACTTC.

The chain couples TRBV29-1 to TRBJ1-3; no firm D call. The CDR3 sequence is 11 residues long. Germline CDR1 SQVTM, CDR2 ANQGSEA. Trimming left V 7 bases short and J 4 bases short, with 8 bases between. The DNA of the CDR3 is TGCAGCGGTGTGGGAGGAAACACCATATATTTT. It specifies CSGVGGNTIYF.

The gene calls are TRBV5-4 and TRBJ1-2, with TRBD1 matching over 9 bases. The J segment lost 4 bases and the V segment lost 3 bases, leaving 10 bases of the junction unmatched. The germline V gene encodes CDR1 SGHNT and CDR2 YYREEE (reference sequence). The CDR3 covers 16 residues. The CDR3 DNA is TGTGCCAGCAGCTCAAAACAGGGGGCACAATTCTATGGCTACACCTTC. Protein sequence: CASSSKQGAQFYGYTF.

This rearrangement joins TRBV27 to TRBJ2-7; the D gene is possibly TRBD1 (7 bases). Trimming removed 0 bases at V and 3 bases at J, with 12 bases between. The CDR3 is 15 residues long. Germline CDR1 and CDR2: MNHEY and SMNVEV (reference sequence). The CDR3 is CASSLSGRGVYEQYF. CDR3 bases: TGTGCCAGCAGTTTATCGGGCAGGGGGGTCTACGAGCAGTACTTC.

V is TRBV5-4 and J is TRBJ1-3; D perhaps matches TRBD1 (6 bases). CDR1 and CDR2 (germline): SGHNT, YYREEE (reference sequence). The CDR3 covers 16 residues. V dropped 1 base and J dropped 2 bases, with 13 bases sitting between them. CDR3 sequence reads: CASSLFNRAAGNTIYF. The CDR3 bases are TGTGCCAGCAGCTTGTTTAACAGGGCAGCTGGAAACACCATATATTTT.

With regard to this clone: Other DNA variants within this sample encode the same CDR3. This chain uses TRBV4-3 with TRBJ2-5; D is ambiguous. The germline V gene has CDR1 LGHNA and CDR2 YSLEER. The CDR3 is made up of 13 amino acids. V was pared by 1 base and J by 5 bases, with 8 bases between. CDR3 amino acids: CASSQGRWETQYF. In DNA, the CDR3 is TGCGCCAGCAGCCAAGGCCGCTGGGAGACCCAGTACTTC.

A single count supports this clone. Here the CDR3 reads CAARDIQNTEAFF. The CDR3 bases are TGTGCCGCCCGGGACATTCAGAACACTGAAGCTTTCTTT. This chain connects TRBV6-6 to TRBJ1-1; TRBD1 is a possible D gene (6 bases). Trimming shortened V by 11 bases and J by 1 base, and 14 bases separated the two germline ends. This CDR3 spans 13 amino acids. Germline V gives CDR1 MNHNY, CDR2 SVGAGI (reference sequence).

V and J are TRBV7-8 and TRBJ2-1; 15 positions match TRBD2. V dropped 5 bases and J dropped 0; count of bases not matched to a gene: 11. From germline, CDR1 is SGHVS and CDR2 FQNEAQ. There are 20 residues in the CDR3. The CDR3 nucleotides read TGTGCCAGCAGCCCCGGGGGGACTAGCGGGGGGATAAGCTCCTACAATGAGCAGTTCTTC. The encoded protein is CASSPGGTSGGISSYNEQFF.

This clone has a single count. This chain joins TRBV11-2 and TRBJ2-7, with 8 bases lining up with TRBD1. This CDR3 has 15 amino acids. Germline CDR1 reads SGHAT; CDR2 reads FQNNGV. The V segment lost 3 bases and the J segment 2 bases; nucleotides outside the gene matches: 6. DNA of the CDR3: TGTGCCAGCAGCTTTCGGACAGGGAAAACCTACGAGCAGTACTTC. It translates to CASSFRTGKTYEQYF.

The CDR3 spells CASSEYRDGYTF. The CDR3, as DNA: TGTGCCAGCAGTGAATACAGGGACGGCTACACCTTC. This rearrangement joins TRBV25-1 to TRBJ1-2; the D gene is possibly TRBD1 (5 bases). V was trimmed by 0 bases and J by 8 bases, leaving 7 bases between them. CDR3 length: 12 residues. Germline V gene data show CDR1 as MGHDK and CDR2 as SYGVNS.

In this sample, this clone turned up a few times. The chain carries TRBV19 and TRBJ2-5; D might be TRBD2 (6 bases). Per the germline V gene, CDR1 is LNHDA and CDR2 is SQIVND (reference sequence). V was pared by 4 bases and J by 5 bases, with 20 bases between. The CDR3 extends over 16 amino acids. The CDR3 here is CASSKGDLASRETQYF. For the CDR3, the DNA is TGTGCCAGTAGTAAGGGAGACCTAGCGAGCAGGGAGACCCAGTACTTC.

CDR3 protein: CASSPAFPVTGGEGQPQHF. CDR3 in DNA: TGTGCCAGCTCACCAGCGTTTCCGGTGACAGGGGGCGAGGGTCAGCCCCAGCATTTT. V gene TRBV18 combines with J gene TRBJ1-5, with TRBD1 identical over 10 bases. Germline lookup yields CDR1 KGHSH and CDR2 LQKENI. CDR3 length: 19 residues. Trimming removed 2 bases from V and 6 bases from J; junction bases left unmatched: 16.

This chain links TRBV18 with TRBJ1-4, with D possibly TRBD1 on 6 matching bases. V lost 0 bases and J 3 bases, leaving 11 bases between the germline ends. The CDR3 consists of 16 residues. Germline CDR1 reads KGHSH; CDR2 reads LQKENI. The chain's CDR3 is CASSPPGAGANEKLFF. Here the CDR3 DNA reads TGTGCCAGCTCACCACCGGGGGCAGGGGCTAATGAAAAACTGTTTTTT. The entire variable domain, with the rest obtained from reference TRBV18 and TRBJ1-4, is as follows: NAGVMQNPRHLVRRRGQEARLRCSPMKGHSHVYWYRQLPEEGLKFMVYLQKENIIDESGMPKERFSAEFPKEGPSILRIQQVVRGDSAAYFCASSPPGAGANEKLFFGSGTQLSVL.

The CDR3 loop reads CASSVDPGAGANVLTF. The CDR3 DNA reads as TGTGCCAGCAGCGTAGACCCAGGGGCTGGGGCCAACGTCCTGACTTTC. The chain recombines TRBV9 with TRBJ2-6, with D possibly TRBD1 on 6 matching bases. This CDR3 has 16 amino acids. CDR1 is SGDLS, CDR2 YYNGEE, per germline. Trimming cost V 0 bases and J 2 bases, with 9 bases left between them.

A single count supports this clone. The J gene is TRBJ2-7, the V gene TRBV19, with D perhaps being TRBD1 or TRBD2 (5 bases each). V lost 3 bases and J lost 2, with 17 bases in between. The germline CDR1 and CDR2 sequences are LNHDA and SQIVND (reference sequence). There are 16 residues in the CDR3. The CDR3 loop reads CASSMGGGTGAYEQYF. The CDR3 DNA reads TGTGCCAGTAGTATGGGTGGTGGGACCGGAGCCTACGAGCAGTACTTC.

V usage is TRBV27 and J usage is TRBJ2-4; 12 bases align to TRBD1. CDR1 is MNHEY and CDR2 is SMNVEV in the germline V gene (reference sequence). The CDR3 length is 20 residues. Trimming at V came to 6 bases and at J to 0 bases, leaving 15 bases not matched to a gene. CDR3 sequence: CASRQMTRDRGLLAKNIQYF. The DNA of the CDR3 is TGTGCCAGCAGACAAATGACTAGGGACAGGGGGCTCTTAGCCAAAAACATTCAGTACTTC.

The chain links TRBV28 to TRBJ1-1; a possible D gene is TRBD1 (6 bases). In germline, CDR1 is MDHEN, CDR2 SYDVKM. The CDR3 runs to 17 residues. With 2 bases removed from V and 3 bases from J, the gap between germline ends came to 19 bases. The CDR3 nucleotides are TGTGCCAGCAGTTTAGTCTTCAGGGGTAGGGCTTACACTGAAGCTTTCTTT. This gives the protein CASSLVFRGRAYTEAFF.

This clone was observed a few times. V usage is TRBV2 and J usage is TRBJ1-5, with D tentatively TRBD1 (5 bases). Germline V gene data show CDR1 as SNHLY and CDR2 as FYNNEI. There are 15 residues in the CDR3. The ends were cut back, 5 bases at V and 6 bases at J, with 17 bases in the middle. The CDR3 sequence: CASSQGGIKSQPQHF. The CDR3, as DNA: TGTGCCAGCAGTCAGGGCGGGATCAAGAGTCAGCCCCAGCATTTT.

CDR3 loop: CAWSDTRANSVEKLFF. CDR3 in DNA: TGTGCCTGGAGTGACACTCGGGCTAACTCCGTTGAAAAACTGTTTTTT. The chain combines TRBV30 with TRBJ1-4, with no clear D. V was cut by 1 base and J by 7 bases, with 19 bases left in between. In germline, CDR1 is GTSNPN, CDR2 SVGIG (reference sequence). The length of the CDR3 is 16 residues. Drawing the rest from reference TRBV30 and TRBJ1-4, the complete variable domain is SQTIHQWPATLVQPVGSPLSLECTVEGTSNPNLYWYRQAAGRGLQLLFYSVGIGQISSEVPQNLSASRPQDRQFILSSKKLLLSDSGFYLCAWSDTRANSVEKLFFGSGTQLSVL.

The V and J genes are TRBV7-2 and TRBJ2-7, with TRBD2 identical over 8 bases. Germline V CDR1 and CDR2: SGHTA, FQGNSA. V dropped 1 base and J dropped 2; count of bases not matched to a gene: 4. The CDR3 is 15 amino acids. The CDR3 region has the DNA TGTGCCAGCAGCTTAGTTGGGCGGGGGGCCTACGAGCAGTACTTC. Protein: CASSLVGRGAYEQYF.

The rearrangement links TRBV20-1 to TRBJ1-4, with D unresolved. Trimming cost V 6 bases and J 7 bases, with 9 bases left between them. Germline V gives CDR1 DFQATT, CDR2 SNEGSKA (reference sequence). The length of the CDR3 is 11 residues. CDR3 protein: CSAFRSEKLFF. CDR3 DNA sequence: TGCAGTGCATTTCGGAGTGAAAAACTGTTTTTT.

The rearrangement joins TRBV11-2 to TRBJ2-7, with no clear D. Trimming cost V 3 bases and J 5 bases, with 14 bases left between them. CDR3 length: 14 residues. The germline gives CDR1 SGHAT, CDR2 FQNNGV. The CDR3 DNA follows: TGTGCCAGCAGCTTTGTAGTTTTGGGAAACGAGCAGTACTTC. This sequence encodes CASSFVVLGNEQYF.

This chain links TRBV3-1 (or the pseudogene TRBV3-2) with TRBJ1-1; D perhaps matches TRBD1 (6 bases). The CDR3 is 14 amino acids. The germline V gene has CDR1 LGHDT and CDR2 YNNKEL (reference sequence). V lost 2 bases and J lost 0, with 7 bases in between. CDR3 bases: TGTGCCAGCAGCCAACAGGGGATGAACACTGAAGCTTTCTTT. Translating it yields CASSQQGMNTEAFF.

J is TRBJ2-1 and V is TRBV5-1, with D possibly matching TRBD1 (7 bases). V lost 4 bases and J 8 bases, leaving 19 bases between the germline ends. From germline, CDR1 is SGHRS and CDR2 YFSETQ. The CDR3 runs 15 residues. The CDR3 protein is CASSRRGASGDEQFF. The CDR3 DNA follows: TGCGCCAGCAGCCGCAGGGGGGCGAGTGGAGATGAGCAGTTCTTC.